This entry lists 32 T cell receptor beta chains sequenced from one sample in a study of blood T cells in healthy people across ages. Using a J-beta primer mix together with a sample-barcoded 5' primer, a second PCR was run for roughly 6 to 12 cycles. TCRdb ran MiXCR on the 5' RACE reads and lists one entry per CDR3 protein. Of 1.5 million to 1.9 million distinct CDR3 sequences listed, less than 45% are singletons. Sequencing was carried out using blood. These receptors originate from a woman aged 18-30 years in good health.

This clonotype was counted a few times. This chain links TRBV27 with TRBJ1-1; perhaps TRBD1 as D (6 bases). The CDR3 contains 13 residues. Per the germline V gene, CDR1 is MNHEY and CDR2 is SMNVEV (reference sequence). Trimming stripped 3 bases from V and 6 bases from J, with 11 bases between. The CDR3 loop is CASSLWDNSEAFF. The CDR3 DNA follows: TGTGCCAGCAGTTTGTGGGACAATTCTGAAGCTTTCTTT.

The chain employs TRBV27 and TRBJ2-1, with D hard to call. The ends were cut back, 5 bases at V and 5 bases at J, with 13 bases in the middle. The CDR3 runs to 14 residues. Germline CDR1 and CDR2: MNHEY and SMNVEV (reference sequence). CDR3 DNA sequence: TGTGCCAGCAGTGCGCCACCGCGCAACAATGAGCAGTTCTTC. Amino acid sequence: CASSAPPRNNEQFF.

The chain uses TRBV6-2 or TRBV6-3 and TRBJ1-2; D is unclear. The ends were cut back, 5 bases at V and 0 bases at J, with 19 bases in the middle. The CDR3 is made up of 17 amino acids. The V gene's germline CDR1 is MNHEY and CDR2 SVGEGT. The CDR3 is CASSRLMGSTSNYGYTF. CDR3 coding DNA: TGTGCCAGCAGTCGCCTGATGGGGTCAACTTCTAACTATGGCTACACCTTC.

This clonotype was observed a few times. This chain joins TRBV7-2 and TRBJ2-1, with 16 positions matching TRBD2. Per the germline V gene, CDR1 is SGHTA and CDR2 is FQGNSA. This CDR3 is 18 amino acids long. The trim removed 1 base at V and 7 bases at J, leaving 7 bases unmatched. The CDR3 reads CASSLERLGLAGGNEQFF. CDR3 nucleotide sequence: TGTGCCAGCAGCTTAGAGAGACTGGGACTAGCGGGGGGGAATGAGCAGTTCTTC.

About this clonotype: At one end the junction does not follow the germline gene, possibly because of a read error. This sequence joins TRBV3-1 and TRBJ2-6; 7 nucleotides match TRBD1. The CDR3 totals 16 residues. Germline V CDR1 and CDR2: LGHDT, YNNKEL (reference sequence). The CDR3 loop is CASSPQGVSGANALTF. CDR3 sequence (DNA): TGTGCCAGCAGCCCCCAGGGGGTCTCTGGGGCCAACGCCCTGACTTTC. Complete variable domain (other parts from reference TRBV3-1 and TRBJ2-6): DTAVSQTPKYLVTQMGNDKSIKCEQNLGHDTMYWYKQDSKKFLKIMFSYNNKELIINETVPNRFSPKSPDKAHLNLHINSLELGDSAVYFCASSPQGVSGANALTFGAGSRLTVL.

This clonotype was seen repeatedly, ten times or more. The chain combines TRBV27 with TRBJ1-5; D is undetermined. This CDR3 is built from 15 residues. V lost 2 bases to trimming and J lost 0 bases, with 8 bases between them. Germline V gene data show CDR1 as MNHEY and CDR2 as SMNVEV (reference sequence). CDR3 DNA: TGTGCCAGCAGTTTACGCGGATATAGCAATCAGCCCCAGCATTTT. The encoded protein is CASSLRGYSNQPQHF.

This rearrangement joins TRBV7-9 to TRBJ2-2, with D hard to call. The V end lost 5 bases, the J end lost 1 base, and 11 bases lay between the germline ends. CDR3 length: 15 residues. CDR1 and CDR2 from the germline V gene are SEHNR and FQNEAQ (reference sequence). CDR3 nucleotides: TGTGCCAGCAGCCGATTCCCCCAGAACACCGGGGAGCTGTTTTTT. Its translation: CASSRFPQNTGELFF.

The chain employs TRBV7-3 and TRBJ1-5, with TRBD1 identical over 7 bases. The trim removed 2 bases at V and 0 bases at J, leaving 4 bases unmatched. The CDR3 has 16 residues. Germline lookup yields CDR1 SGHTA and CDR2 FQGTGA. In DNA form, the CDR3 reads TGTGCCAGCAGCTTACAGGGACAGTATAGCAATCAGCCCCAGCATTTT. Its protein product is CASSLQGQYSNQPQHF. The entire variable domain, with the rest obtained from reference TRBV7-3 and TRBJ1-5, is as follows: GAGVSQTPSNKVTEKGKYVELRCDPISGHTALYWYRQSLGQGPEFLIYFQGTGAADDSGLPNDRFFAVRPEGSVSTLKIQRTERGDSAVYLCASSLQGQYSNQPQHFGDGTRLSIL.

This clonotype was recorded once. The rearrangement uses TRBV6-5 and TRBJ2-1; 15 bases agree with TRBD2. CDR1 and CDR2 (germline): MNHEY, SVGAGI. The junction had 5 bases not matched to a gene; V was cut back by 4 bases and J by 7 bases. This CDR3 has 16 amino acids. The CDR3 reads CASSSPGTSGRNEQFF. The CDR3 DNA sequence: TGTGCCAGCAGTTCTCCGGGGACTAGCGGGAGGAATGAGCAGTTCTTC.

V and J are TRBV29-1 and TRBJ2-5; D call uncertain. Trimming took 3 bases from V and 7 from J, leaving 12 bases between them. The CDR3 covers 12 residues. The V gene's germline CDR1 is SQVTM and CDR2 ANQGSEA. This CDR3 is CSVDKSVGTQYF. CDR3 sequence (DNA): TGCAGCGTTGATAAGAGCGTTGGGACCCAGTACTTC.

The gene calls are TRBV4-1 and TRBJ2-3; D is ambiguous. From germline, CDR1 is MGHRA and CDR2 YSYEKL. Trimming took off 1 base at V and 3 bases at J, with 5 bases between the two ends. The CDR3 covers 13 residues. CDR3 nucleotides: TGCGCCAGCAGCCAAGTAATTACAGATACGCAGTATTTT. It translates to CASSQVITDTQYF.

In this sample, this clonotype turned up a few times. This sequence joins TRBV20-1 and TRBJ2-4, with no clear D. The CDR3 runs 11 residues. Between the trimmed V and J ends, which lost 0 bases and 12 bases, there was a span of 9 bases. Germline-derived CDR1 and CDR2 are DFQATT and SNEGSKA (reference sequence). The CDR3 sequence: CSARDMTYQYF. For the CDR3, the DNA is TGCAGTGCTAGAGATATGACCTATCAGTACTTC.

This clonotype occurred once. The chain uses TRBV20-1 and TRBJ1-2, with no clear D. This CDR3 has 15 residues. Germline CDR1 is DFQATT and CDR2 is SNEGSKA (reference sequence). V was trimmed by 0 bases and J by 0 bases, leaving 11 bases between them. The CDR3 DNA reads TGCAGTGCTAGAGATATCCAGCCCGCTAACTATGGCTACACCTTC. Protein sequence: CSARDIQPANYGYTF.

V is TRBV4-1 and J is TRBJ2-1, with TRBD2 matching over 11 bases. CDR3 length equals 12 residues. V trimming: 4 bases; J trimming: 14 bases; junction bases outside the gene matches: 4. Germline assignment: CDR1 MGHRA and CDR2 YSYEKL. DNA for the CDR3: TGCGCCAGCAGCCGGGTAGCGGGGGGGAAGTTCTTC. This codes for CASSRVAGGKFF.

This clonotype has at least ten counts. This chain uses TRBV9 with TRBJ1-1; D gene ambiguous. The V and J ends lost 0 bases and 2 bases respectively, with 5 bases between them. Germline loops: CDR1 SGDLS, CDR2 YYNGEE. There are 13 residues in the CDR3. This CDR3 is CASSVALNTEAFF. The CDR3 DNA sequence: TGTGCCAGCAGCGTAGCGTTAAACACTGAAGCTTTCTTT. The whole variable domain, filled in from reference TRBV9 and TRBJ1-1, reads DSGVTQTPKHLITATGQRVTLRCSPRSGDLSVYWYQQSLDQGLQFLIQYYNGEERAKGNILERFSAQQFPDLHSELNLSSLELGDSALYFCASSVALNTEAFFGQGTRLTVV.

The chain recombines TRBV2 with TRBJ2-7; D is unclear. The CDR3 runs 14 residues. CDR1 SNHLY and CDR2 FYNNEI come from the germline V gene. Trimming took 7 bases from V and 0 from J, leaving 13 bases between them. The CDR3 coding sequence is TGTGCCAGCATCTTGGTTGAACGCTCCTACGAGCAGTACTTC. As protein: CASILVERSYEQYF.

This clonotype was detected only a few times. CDR3 DNA sequence: TGTGCCAGCAGCTACCTTAGCGGGGCTGGCAATGAGCAGTTCTTC. It codes for CASSYLSGAGNEQFF. This chain connects TRBV11-2 to TRBJ2-1, with TRBD2 matching over 8 bases. Germline CDR1 is SGHAT and CDR2 is FQNNGV. CDR3 length equals 15 residues. J gave up 6 bases and V 4 bases, and 8 bases lay outside the gene matches.

The chain is built from TRBV27 and TRBJ2-2; D might be TRBD1 or TRBD2, each matching 6 bases. Per germline, CDR1 MNHEY and CDR2 SMNVEV (reference sequence). The ends were cut back, 7 bases at V and 5 bases at J, with 11 bases in the middle. The CDR3 has 13 residues. This chain's CDR3 is CASNVGGTGELFF. The DNA for the CDR3 is TGTGCCAGCAACGTAGGGGGGACCGGGGAGCTGTTTTTT.

V gene TRBV28 combines with J gene TRBJ1-2; D may be TRBD1 (5 bases). This CDR3 has 16 residues. Trimming pared 5 bases from V and 8 bases from J, leaving 24 bases between. Germline CDR1 reads MDHEN; CDR2 reads SYDVKM. In nucleotides, the CDR3 is TGTGCCAGCAGTCTCCTCACCCGACAGACTATGGGCGGCTACACCTTC. It yields the protein CASSLLTRQTMGGYTF.

This clonotype was detected only a few times. The chain joins TRBV7-9 to TRBJ1-2; D ambiguous. This CDR3 has 14 amino acids. Trimming took 5 bases from V and 6 from J, leaving 16 bases between them. The germline V gene has CDR1 SEHNR and CDR2 FQNEAQ (reference sequence). In DNA form, the CDR3 reads TGTGCCAGCAGCGCCCGGGGAGGTCGCAATGGCTACACCTTC. It yields the protein CASSARGGRNGYTF.

As concerns this clonotype: A much larger clone is a single base away; this may be a read error. The J gene is TRBJ2-7, the V gene TRBV2, with TRBD1 matching 9 bases. Germline CDR1 SNHLY, CDR2 FYNNEI. CDR3 length: 13 residues. The CDR3 DNA is TGTGCCAGCAACATGGGACAGGGAAACGAGCGGTACTTC. This translates into CASNMGQGNERYF. Filled out from reference TRBV2 and TRBJ2-7, the complete variable domain reads EPEVTQTPSHQVTQMGQEVILRCVPISNHLYFYWYRQILGQKVEFLVSFYNNEISEKSEIFDDQFSVERPDGSNFTLKIRSTKLEDSAMYFCASNMGQGNERYFGPGTRLTVT.

The gene calls are TRBV20-1 and TRBJ2-7, with D perhaps TRBD1 (6 bases). There are 15 residues in the CDR3. Trimming took 3 bases from V and 0 from J, leaving 15 bases between them. Germline V gene data show CDR1 as DFQATT and CDR2 as SNEGSKA (reference sequence). The DNA of the CDR3 is TGCAGTGCTAGGGGGCAAACAGGGCGCTCCTACGAGCAGTACTTC. Translated, it gives CSARGQTGRSYEQYF.

This clonotype has a count of ten or more. The V call is TRBV20-1, the J call TRBJ2-1; D may match TRBD1 or TRBD2 (5 bases each). Germline-derived CDR1 and CDR2 are DFQATT and SNEGSKA (reference sequence). V dropped 3 bases and J dropped 0 bases, with 6 bases sitting between them. The CDR3 runs 13 residues. CDR3 nucleotides: TGCAGTGCTAGGAGGGGCTCCTACAATGAGCAGTTCTTC. This translates into CSARRGSYNEQFF.

This clonotype came up many times. This CDR3 reads CASSQGSPYEQYF. CDR3 sequence (DNA): TGTGCCAGCAGTCAAGGGTCCCCCTACGAGCAGTACTTC. The genes are TRBV6-2 or TRBV6-3 and TRBJ2-7; D remains ambiguous. Trimming took 5 bases from V and 2 from J, leaving 10 bases between them. The CDR3 runs to 13 residues. Germline V gene lookup returns CDR1 MNHEY and CDR2 SVGEGT.

This clonotype was observed a handful of times. This chain links TRBV11-1 with TRBJ2-1; 8 bases agree with TRBD2. The CDR3 consists of 14 residues. J lost 4 bases, V lost 9 bases, and 8 bases had no gene match. CDR1 and CDR2 from the germline V gene are SGHAT and FQDESV (reference sequence). CDR3 nucleotides: TGTGCCAGTTCCGGGACTAGAGGGTACAATGAGCAGTTCTTC. Translated, it gives CASSGTRGYNEQFF.

The chain carries TRBV7-2 and TRBJ1-6, with TRBD1 matching 8 bases. J was trimmed by 8 bases and V by 6 bases; bases with no gene match: 6. Germline assignment: CDR1 SGHTA and CDR2 FQGNSA. The length of the CDR3 is 14 residues. CDR3 bases: TGTGCCAGCAGGAAAGACAGGGGTTATTCACCCCTCCACTTT. Encoded protein: CASRKDRGYSPLHF.

This chain's CDR3 is CASSPPRRTSTDTQYF. The CDR3 region has the DNA TGTGCCAGCAGTCCTCCTCGACGGACTAGCACAGATACGCAGTATTTT. This chain links TRBV12-3 or TRBV12-4 with TRBJ2-3; tentative D call: TRBD2 (5 bases). This CDR3 contains 16 residues. Trimming took off 5 bases at V and 0 bases at J, with 15 bases between the two ends.

The chain combines TRBV12-3 or TRBV12-4 with TRBJ2-3; TRBD2 matches 7 bases. The CDR3 totals 17 residues. After removal of 5 bases from V and 11 bases from J, the junction contained 22 bases not matched to a gene. DNA of the CDR3: TGTGCCAGCAGTCTGGGAGAGACTAGCATGGATGCAGATGTGCAGTATTTT. Translating gives CASSLGETSMDADVQYF.

This clonotype was recorded many times. The J gene is TRBJ2-3, the V gene TRBV20-1; D unresolved. CDR1 and CDR2 (germline): DFQATT, SNEGSKA (reference sequence). Trimming stripped 0 bases from V and 9 bases from J, with 28 bases between. The CDR3 covers 18 residues. Here the CDR3 reads CSARDRSYRGGWVDTQYF. CDR3 DNA sequence: TGCAGTGCTAGAGATCGGTCCTACAGAGGCGGTTGGGTGGACACGCAGTATTTT.

This clonotype has more than one count but fewer than ten. The chain combines TRBV6-5 with TRBJ1-2; D may be TRBD1 (5 bases). The V gene lost 6 bases and the J gene lost 5 bases, with 13 bases spanning the gap. The germline V gene has CDR1 MNHEY and CDR2 SVGAGI. The length of the CDR3 is 13 residues. The CDR3 sequence is CASSVEGTYGYTF. The CDR3 DNA is TGTGCCAGCAGCGTGGAAGGGACTTATGGCTACACCTTC.

The rearrangement joins TRBV18 to TRBJ1-1; D might be TRBD1 (6 bases). Per germline, CDR1 KGHSH and CDR2 LQKENI. With 2 bases removed from V and 1 base from J, the gap between germline ends came to 8 bases. The CDR3 has 14 residues. The CDR3 spells CASSPRGANTEAFF. As DNA, the CDR3 is TGTGCCAGCTCACCAAGGGGGGCGAACACTGAAGCTTTCTTT.

The rearrangement uses TRBV9 and TRBJ2-1; TRBD2 is a possible D gene (7 bases). Looked up from germline, CDR1 is SGDLS and CDR2 is YYNGEE. The length of the CDR3 is 16 residues. Between the trimmed V and J ends, which lost 3 bases and 2 bases, there was a span of 15 bases. The chain's CDR3 is CASSGSGRGPYNEQFF. The CDR3 nucleotides are TGTGCCAGCAGCGGTTCTGGGCGGGGGCCCTACAATGAGCAGTTCTTC.